This TCR beta chain stems from a study of shared clonotypes between healthy human individuals. On this clone: No antigen is known for it.

Evenly divided among several immunoSEQ plates was the genomic DNA of each subset. Sequenced by immunoSEQ multiplex PCR; TCRdb stores in-frame clones only, minus some. In the table there are 1.5 million to 1.9 million clones, 98% of which are singletons. General study points: Generally, naive subsets (rather than memory subsets) showed larger estimated richness.

The germline CDR1 and CDR2 sequences are MRHNA and SNTAGT. The J segment lost 0 bases and the V segment lost 4 bases, leaving 5 bases of the junction unmatched. This CDR3 is 16 amino acids long. Sequenced input: naive CD4+ T cells sorted from blood. Subset of the sample: CD45RA+ positively selected. The receptor was isolated from a man in his thirties or forties in good health. This chain connects TRBV6-4 to TRBJ2-3; the match to TRBD2 covers 9 bases. CDR3 coding DNA: TGTGCCAGCAGTGCACTAGCGGGTATTAGCACAGATACGCAGTATTTT. It specifies CASSALAGISTDTQYF.